Reported below is one T cell receptor (beta chain). Its specificity is unknown. These data are taken from a study of cytomegalovirus exposure and HLA in healthy donors. Regarding the study as a whole: Some highly shared sequence variants likely arose as a pipeline artifact. Productive status was seen about 90% or about 30% of the time for most TCR beta V segments in an earlier analysis.

Trimming pared 7 bases from V and 0 bases from J, leaving 17 bases between. This CDR3 region has 16 residues. Germline CDR1 MNHEY, CDR2 SMNVEV (reference sequence). The primer mix had 60 Vbeta and 13 Jbeta primers. The repertoire was sequenced with immunoSEQ multiplex PCR; TCRdb's copy has only in-frame clones and lacks some. The table includes approximately 140,000 clones, roughly four fifths detected once. This receptor was identified in a boy aged 2 to 10 in good health and CMV-seronegative. The specimen sequenced was PBMCs. V usage is TRBV27 and J usage is TRBJ2-3; D call uncertain. The CDR3 DNA reads as TGTGCCAGCACCCTACAGTTTCCTTCTAGCACAGATACGCAGTATTTT. It is translated as CASTLQFPSSTDTQYF.